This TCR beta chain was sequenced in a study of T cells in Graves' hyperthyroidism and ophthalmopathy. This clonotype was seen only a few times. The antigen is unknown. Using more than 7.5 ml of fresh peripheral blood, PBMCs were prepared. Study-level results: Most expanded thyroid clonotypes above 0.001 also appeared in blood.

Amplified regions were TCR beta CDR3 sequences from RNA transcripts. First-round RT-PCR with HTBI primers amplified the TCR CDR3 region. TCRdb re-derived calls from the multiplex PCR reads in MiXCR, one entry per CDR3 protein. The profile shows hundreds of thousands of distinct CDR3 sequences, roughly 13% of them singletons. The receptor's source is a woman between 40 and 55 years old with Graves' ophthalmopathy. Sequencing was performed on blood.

For the CDR3, the DNA is TGTGCCAGCAGTTTATATGAGGGGGGGAGGCATCAGTTCTTC. Amino acid sequence: CASSLYEGGRHQFF. The rearrangement uses TRBV28 and TRBJ2-1; D is perhaps TRBD2 (7 bases). The CDR3 is made up of 14 amino acids. Looked up from germline, CDR1 is MDHEN and CDR2 is SYDVKM. V gave up 1 base and J gave up 13 bases, with 17 bases separating them.